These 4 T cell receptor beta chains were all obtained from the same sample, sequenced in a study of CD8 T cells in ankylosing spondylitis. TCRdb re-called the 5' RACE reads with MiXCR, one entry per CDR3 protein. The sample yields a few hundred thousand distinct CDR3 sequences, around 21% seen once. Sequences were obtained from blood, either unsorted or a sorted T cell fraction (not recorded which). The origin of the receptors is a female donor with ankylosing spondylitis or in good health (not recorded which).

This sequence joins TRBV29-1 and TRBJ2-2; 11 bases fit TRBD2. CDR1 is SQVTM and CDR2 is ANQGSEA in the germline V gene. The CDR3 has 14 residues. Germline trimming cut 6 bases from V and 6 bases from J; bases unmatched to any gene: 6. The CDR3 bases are TGCAGCGTCCGATTAGCGGGAGGGCCCGGGGAGCTGTTTTTT. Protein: CSVRLAGGPGELFF.

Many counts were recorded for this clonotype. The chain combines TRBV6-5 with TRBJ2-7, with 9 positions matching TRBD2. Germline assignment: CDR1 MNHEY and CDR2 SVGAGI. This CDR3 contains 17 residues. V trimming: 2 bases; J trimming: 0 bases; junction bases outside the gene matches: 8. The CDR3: CASSYVHLSGSSYEQYF. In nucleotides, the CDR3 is TGTGCCAGCAGTTACGTCCATCTTAGCGGGAGCTCCTACGAGCAGTACTTC.

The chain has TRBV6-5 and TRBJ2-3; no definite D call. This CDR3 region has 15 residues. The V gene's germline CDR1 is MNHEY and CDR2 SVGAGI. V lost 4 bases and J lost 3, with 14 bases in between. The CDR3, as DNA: TGTGCCAGCAGTTTGCTGGGAAAGGAGACAGATACGCAGTATTTT. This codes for CASSLLGKETDTQYF.

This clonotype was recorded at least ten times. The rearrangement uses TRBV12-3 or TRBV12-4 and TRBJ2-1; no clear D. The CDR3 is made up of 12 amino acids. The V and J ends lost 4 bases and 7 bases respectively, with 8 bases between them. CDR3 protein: CASSYYGNEQFF. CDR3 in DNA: TGTGCCAGCAGTTATTACGGGAATGAGCAGTTCTTC.